A selection of T cell receptor beta chains follows, all from one sample in a study of OX40 agonist ivuxolimab in advanced cancers. The protocol was immunoSEQ multiplex PCR, while the TCRdb copy is restricted to in-frame clones and leaves out a portion. The sample includes tens of thousands of clones, about 80% of them seen just once. Sequenced here: CD4+ or CD8+ T cells sorted from blood, sampled in a trial of the OX40 agonist ivuxolimab. Receptors were obtained from an adult with an advanced solid tumor such as melanoma, head and neck, liver or kidney cancer. Both conserved end residues are part of each CDR3. Each record gives: CDR3 protein, CDR3 DNA, V gene, J gene, clone size, D gene. A D gene is named only where the DNA matches it firmly. Only some rows state a clone size, as once, few, many or a class for expanded clones.

CDR3: CASSLAGSRSTEAFF
DNA: TGTGCCAGCAGCTTGGCCGGTTCCAGATCTACTGAAGCTTTCTTT
V: TRBV5-4
J: TRBJ1-1
size: .
D: .

CDR3: CAIGAGGTQYF
DNA: TGTGCTATCGGGGCGGGAGGGACCCAGTACTTC
V: TRBV12-5
J: TRBJ2-5
size: .
D: TRBD2

CDR3: CASSHPSAGGYNEQFF
DNA: TGTGCCAGCAGCCACCCCTCGGCGGGGGGATACAATGAGCAGTTCTTC
V: TRBV4-2
J: TRBJ2-1
size: .
D: TRBD2

CDR3: CASSRDRGGNEKLFF
DNA: TGCGCCAGCAGCAGGGACCGCGGGGGGAATGAAAAACTGTTTTTT
V: TRBV5-1
J: TRBJ1-4
size: .
D: .

CDR3: CASSRQGRDEQYF
DNA: TGTGCCAGCTCGAGACAGGGAAGAGACGAGCAGTACTTC
V: TRBV5-6
J: TRBJ2-7
size: .
D: TRBD1

CDR3: CASSVRTAATNEKLFF
DNA: TGCGCCAGCAGCGTACGGACAGCTGCAACTAATGAAAAACTGTTTTTT
V: TRBV5-1
J: TRBJ1-4
size: .
D: .

CDR3: CASSDRVRTYEQYF
DNA: TGTGCCAGCAGTGACAGGGTAAGGACCTACGAGCAGTACTTC
V: TRBV25-1
J: TRBJ2-7
size: .
D: .

CDR3: CASSSSRPNGHQPQHF
DNA: TGTGCCAGCAGTTCCTCGAGACCTAACGGACATCAGCCCCAGCATTTT
V: TRBV28
J: TRBJ1-5
size: once
D: .

CDR3: CAISDRLNTEAFF
DNA: TGTGCCATCAGTGATCGGTTGAACACTGAAGCTTTCTTT
V: TRBV10-3
J: TRBJ1-1
size: once
D: .

CDR3: CASSPDSSGNTIYF
DNA: TGTGCCAGCAGTCCAGATTCCTCAGGAAACACCATATATTTT
V: TRBV6-5
J: TRBJ1-3
size: .
D: .

CDR3: CSVARTRGQGEAFF
DNA: TGCAGCGTCGCCAGAACTCGAGGACAGGGAGAAGCTTTCTTT
V: TRBV29-1
J: TRBJ1-1
size: .
D: TRBD1

CDR3: CASFFSGGDSEAFF
DNA: TGTGCCAGCTTCTTCTCCGGGGGGGACTCGGAAGCTTTCTTT
V: TRBV19
J: TRBJ1-1
size: .
D: .

CDR3: CASSFRDGNYGYTF
DNA: TGTGCCAGCAGCTTTAGGGACGGGAACTATGGCTACACCTTC
V: TRBV7-2
J: TRBJ1-2
size: .
D: .

CDR3: CASSAGLAATDTQYF
DNA: TGTGCCAGCAGCGCGGGACTAGCGGCCACAGATACGCAGTATTTT
V: TRBV11-2
J: TRBJ2-3
size: .
D: TRBD2

CDR3: CASSFEGTETQYF
DNA: TGCGCCAGCAGCTTTGAGGGCACAGAGACCCAGTACTTC
V: TRBV5-1
J: TRBJ2-5
size: once
D: .

CDR3: CATAERGGNTGELFF
DNA: TGCGCCACCGCGGAGCGGGGGGGAAACACCGGGGAGCTGTTTTTT
V: TRBV10-2
J: TRBJ2-2
size: .
D: TRBD2

CDR3: CASSYGRNNQPQHF
DNA: TGTGCCAGCAGTTATGGGCGGAACAATCAGCCCCAGCATTTT
V: TRBV6-6
J: TRBJ1-5
size: medium-sized
D: .

CDR3: CASSLGRNLGETQYF
DNA: TGTGCCAGCAGCTTAGGACGCAATTTGGGAGAGACCCAGTACTTC
V: TRBV7-2
J: TRBJ2-5
size: .
D: .